This note documents a single TCR beta chain sequence. Its antigen is unidentified. The record originates from a study of cytomegalovirus exposure and HLA in healthy donors. Study as a whole: Earlier, fewer than 140 million unique TCR beta sequences were recovered from roughly 180 million T cells by an analysis.

Study conclusions and caveats: A later analysis found that most CMV-associated TCR beta chains appeared HLA-restricted. Solely CMV serostatus was available to characterize immune exposure. Several of the most significant clusters appeared, in a later analysis, to be linked to common viral pathogens.

The germline V gene has CDR1 SGHTA and CDR2 FQGNSA. This CDR3 has 15 amino acids. V gave up 1 base and J gave up 5 bases, with 14 bases separating them. Both 60 Vbeta primers and 13 Jbeta primers went into the PCR. Repertoires were generated with immunoSEQ multiplex PCR, while TCRdb's copy carries only in-frame clones and drops some. Found here are 150,000 to 250,000 clones, 85% of them singletons; the top ten hold around 2.3%. The source is a woman in her forties or fifties in good health and CMV-seronegative. The chain combines TRBV7-2 with TRBJ1-2, with TRBD1 as a possible D gene (5 bases). Sequenced sample: PBMCs. CDR3 in amino acids: CASSLGGGSWYGYTF. The CDR3 DNA sequence: TGTGCCAGCAGCTTAGGGGGGGGGAGTTGGTATGGCTACACCTTC.